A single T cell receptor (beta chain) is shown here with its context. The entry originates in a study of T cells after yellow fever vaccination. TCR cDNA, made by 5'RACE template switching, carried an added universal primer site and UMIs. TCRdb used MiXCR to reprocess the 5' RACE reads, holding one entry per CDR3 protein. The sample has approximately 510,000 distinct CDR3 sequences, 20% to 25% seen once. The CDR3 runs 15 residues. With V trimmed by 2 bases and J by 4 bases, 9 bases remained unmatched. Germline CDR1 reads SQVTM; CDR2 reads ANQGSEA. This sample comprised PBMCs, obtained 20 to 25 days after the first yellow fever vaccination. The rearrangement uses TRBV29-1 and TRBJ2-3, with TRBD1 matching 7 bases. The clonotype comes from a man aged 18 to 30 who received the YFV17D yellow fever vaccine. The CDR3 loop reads CSVERDSGAPDTQYF. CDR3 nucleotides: TGCAGCGTTGAAAGGGACAGCGGCGCCCCAGATACGCAGTATTTT.